The text below deals with one T cell receptor beta chain. The study used healthy donors as controls matched for age and sex. TEMRA cells underwent FACS enrichment and CD8+ and CD4+ T cells underwent negative isolation. This specimen belongs to a study of CD8 T cells in Susac syndrome. V was pared by 0 bases and J by 1 base, with 14 bases between. The CDR3 is 16 residues long. The germline V gene encodes CDR1 SGHRS and CDR2 YFSETQ. Reverse transcription of roughly 0.5 to 1 ug RNA was carried out with random hexamers. TCRdb reprocessed the immunoSEQ multiplex PCR reads via MiXCR and lists one record per CDR3 protein. The repertoire includes 130,000 to 150,000 distinct CDR3 sequences, approximately 95% of them detected once, and over 0.07% sits in the top ten.

The chain uses TRBV5-1 and TRBJ2-7; unclear D gene. The specimen was CD4+ T cells from PBMCs. This receptor was obtained from a human donor in good health. CDR3 DNA: TGCGCCAGCAGCTTGGATACCCACTTGGAGTCCTACGAGCAGTACTTC. This translates into CASSLDTHLESYEQYF.